The text below deals with one TCR beta chain. Its target is unknown. The source of the sample is a study of graft-versus-host responses after intestinal transplantation. The wider study: Anti-thymocyte globulin induction was given to all recipients, followed by tacrolimus and steroids for approximately three years.

The V and J ends lost 1 base and 3 bases respectively, with 13 bases between them. CDR1 is SGHVS and CDR2 is FNYEAQ in the germline V gene. The CDR3 runs 15 residues. Notes on the study in general: Researchers found GvH clones in recipient marrow, and some showed up first in ileum or blood. Peak GvH clone levels in circulation were associated with early post-transplant HvG declines.

The table came from immunoSEQ multiplex PCR; TCRdb's copy has only in-frame clones and leaves some out. The repertoire has tens of thousands of clones, about 96% of them found once; the top ten carry around 0.22%. The clonotype originates from a human donor who was the organ donor for an intestinal transplant. The V and J genes are TRBV7-6 and TRBJ2-7; D unclear. The specimen comprised unstimulated CD8+ T cells sorted from spleen or lymph node cells, sampled before transplant. This CDR3 reads CASSLEAGGSYEQYF. The CDR3 DNA sequence: TGTGCCAGCAGCTTAGAGGCAGGTGGAAGCTACGAGCAGTACTTC.